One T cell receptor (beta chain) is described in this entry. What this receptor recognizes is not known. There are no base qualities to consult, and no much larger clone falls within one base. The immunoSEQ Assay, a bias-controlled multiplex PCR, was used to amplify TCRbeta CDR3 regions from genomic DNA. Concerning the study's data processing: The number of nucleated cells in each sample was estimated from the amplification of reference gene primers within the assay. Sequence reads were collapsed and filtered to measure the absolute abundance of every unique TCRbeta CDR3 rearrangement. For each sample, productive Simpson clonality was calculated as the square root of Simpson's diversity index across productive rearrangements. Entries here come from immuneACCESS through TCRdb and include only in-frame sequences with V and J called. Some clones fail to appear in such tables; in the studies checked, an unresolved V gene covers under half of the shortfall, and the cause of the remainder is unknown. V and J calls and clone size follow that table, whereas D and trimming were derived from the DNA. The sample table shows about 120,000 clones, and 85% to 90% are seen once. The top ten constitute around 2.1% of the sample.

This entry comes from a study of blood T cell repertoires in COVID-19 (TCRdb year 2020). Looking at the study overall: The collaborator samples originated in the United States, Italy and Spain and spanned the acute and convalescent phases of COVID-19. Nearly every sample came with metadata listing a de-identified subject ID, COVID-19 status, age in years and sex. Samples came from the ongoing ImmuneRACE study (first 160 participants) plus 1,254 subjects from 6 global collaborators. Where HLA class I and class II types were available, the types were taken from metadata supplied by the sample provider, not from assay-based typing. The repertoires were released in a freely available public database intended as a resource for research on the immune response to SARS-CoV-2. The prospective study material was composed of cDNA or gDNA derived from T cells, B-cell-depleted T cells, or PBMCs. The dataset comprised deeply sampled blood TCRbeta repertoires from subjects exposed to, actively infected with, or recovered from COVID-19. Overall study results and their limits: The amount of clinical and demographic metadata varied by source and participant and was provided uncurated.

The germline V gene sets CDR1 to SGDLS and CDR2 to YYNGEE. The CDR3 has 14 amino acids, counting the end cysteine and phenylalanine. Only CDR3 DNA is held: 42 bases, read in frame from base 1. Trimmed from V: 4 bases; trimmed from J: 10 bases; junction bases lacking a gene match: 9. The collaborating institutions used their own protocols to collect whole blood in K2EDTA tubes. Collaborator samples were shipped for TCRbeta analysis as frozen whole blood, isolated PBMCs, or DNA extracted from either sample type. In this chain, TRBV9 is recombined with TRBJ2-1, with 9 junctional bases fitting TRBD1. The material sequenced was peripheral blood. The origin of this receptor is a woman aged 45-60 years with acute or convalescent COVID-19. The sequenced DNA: TGTGCCAGCAGCAACAGGGACAGGGCATACGAGCAGTTCTTC. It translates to CASSNRDRAYEQFF.